This T cell receptor beta chain was captured by sequencing in a study of early T cells in non-severe SARS-CoV-2 infection. Overall study: Unsorted whole blood bulk RNA was sequenced, with unpaired chains.

Unique molecular identifiers were affixed to single, distinct cDNA molecules. TCRdb re-derived calls from the 5' RACE reads in MiXCR, one entry per CDR3 protein. The data show tens of thousands of distinct CDR3 sequences, with 15% seen just once and 9% to 10% held by the top ten. CDR3 length: 12 residues. Deletions cut 6 bases from V and 7 bases from J, with 13 bases between. The sequence was collected from an adult who was a healthcare worker with PCR-confirmed SARS-CoV-2 infection or an uninfected control (not recorded which). The sample here was whole blood, taken at baseline. The V call is TRBV12-3 or TRBV12-4, the J call TRBJ2-7; D not resolved. The CDR3 sequence: CASSQVIREQYF. The DNA for the CDR3 is TGTGCCAGCAGCCAAGTCATTCGGGAGCAGTACTTC.